The clone carrying this TCR beta chain was detected once. Its antigen is not identified. CDR3 length: 15 amino acids. Per germline, CDR1 MNHEY and CDR2 SVGAGI. V dropped 0 bases and J dropped 6 bases, with 12 bases sitting between them. These data are taken from a study of OX40 agonist ivuxolimab in advanced cancers. Study-wide points: Patients with a partial response at 0.1-3.0 mg/kg had among the lowest clonal expansion.

Repertoires were generated with immunoSEQ multiplex PCR, while TCRdb's copy carries only in-frame clones and drops some. The data contain about 100,000 clones, 90% of them singletons. This receptor was identified in an adult with an advanced solid tumor such as melanoma, head and neck, liver or kidney cancer. This sequence joins TRBV6-5 and TRBJ1-5; D remains ambiguous. Sequences were derived from CD4+ or CD8+ T cells sorted from blood, sampled in a trial of the OX40 agonist ivuxolimab. The CDR3 reads CASSYSYSGSQPQHF. The DNA of the CDR3 is TGTGCCAGCAGTTACTCGTACTCCGGTAGTCAGCCCCAGCATTTT.